Following are 10 T cell receptor beta chains from one sample sequenced in a study of Ad26.COV2.S vaccination and SARS-CoV-2 variants. Some clones are missing from TCRdb's copy, which holds only in-frame ones; the method was immunoSEQ multiplex PCR. The table has hundreds of thousands of clones, more than 80% seen once. Treatment of the sample: around 19 received Ad26.COV2.S at low or high dose, single or two shots; roughly 5 received placebo; per-sample allocation not given. Each sample was drawn 63 days after the first injection (of vaccine or placebo). The specimen comprised peripheral blood, sampled in a trial of Ad26.COV2.S vaccine versus placebo. The receptors were sampled from a person aged 18-65 years who received the Ad26.COV2.S COVID-19 vaccine or a placebo.

This clone turned up a few times. The rearrangement joins TRBV6-6 to TRBJ1-5; 7 positions agree with TRBD1. With V trimmed by 7 bases and J by 7 bases, 10 bases remained unmatched. The CDR3 has 14 amino acids. CDR1 MNHNY and CDR2 SVGAGI come from the germline V gene (reference sequence). The CDR3 loop reads CASTPSGGWQPQHF. In nucleotides, the CDR3 is TGTGCCAGCACCCCTTCAGGGGGATGGCAGCCCCAGCATTTT.

The rearrangement links TRBV7-2 to TRBJ2-7; no clear D gene. Germline values: CDR1 SGHTA, CDR2 FQGNSA. There are 14 residues in the CDR3. V was clipped by 3 bases and J by 7 bases, with 16 bases between them. CDR3 sequence reads: CASSFGMPPREQYF. The CDR3 nucleotides are TGTGCCAGCAGCTTCGGAATGCCCCCACGGGAGCAGTACTTC.

The chain couples TRBV2 to TRBJ1-2; a weak D match, TRBD1 (6 bases). The CDR3 sequence is 15 residues long. Looked up from germline, CDR1 is SNHLY and CDR2 is FYNNEI. Trimming took 2 bases from V and 0 from J, leaving 10 bases between them. Here the CDR3 reads CASSEWGGSNYGYTF. CDR3 in DNA: TGTGCCAGCAGTGAATGGGGGGGCTCTAACTATGGCTACACCTTC.

The chain is built from TRBV11-2 and TRBJ2-5; D may be TRBD2 (6 bases). The CDR3 has 12 residues. The germline V gene encodes CDR1 SGHAT and CDR2 FQNNGV. V lost 5 bases, J lost 11 bases, and 15 bases lay in between. This CDR3 reads CASSQPGLRQYF. CDR3 nucleotide sequence: TGTGCCAGCAGCCAGCCGGGACTCCGGCAGTACTTC.

CDR3 bases: TGTGCCAGCAGTGGGGACGAAGGAAATGAAAAACTGTTTTTT. Its translation: CASSGDEGNEKLFF. The chain is built from TRBV2 and TRBJ1-4; a possible D gene is TRBD1 (5 bases). This CDR3 is 14 amino acids long. CDR1 is SNHLY, CDR2 FYNNEI, per germline. Trimming cost V 4 bases and J 5 bases, with 11 bases left between them.

This clone was detected once. CDR3 nucleotide sequence: TGTGCCTGGAGTGCAGTTGGCTCTGGGGCCAACGTCCTGACTTTC. Its protein product is CAWSAVGSGANVLTF. The V gene is TRBV30, the J gene TRBJ2-6; no definite D call. Trimming cost V 1 base and J 0 bases, with 7 bases left between them. Germline V lookup: CDR1 GTSNPN, CDR2 SVGIG (reference sequence). The CDR3 contains 15 residues. Looking up the rest from reference TRBV30 and TRBJ2-6 gives the full variable domain: SQTIHQWPATLVQPVGSPLSLECTVEGTSNPNLYWYRQAAGRGLQLLFYSVGIGQISSEVPQNLSASRPQDRQFILSSKKLLLSDSGFYLCAWSAVGSGANVLTFGAGSRLTVL.

The V gene is TRBV18, the J gene TRBJ1-2; D not certain. Germline V CDR1 and CDR2: KGHSH, LQKENI. This CDR3 region has 13 residues. The V and J ends lost 3 bases and 4 bases respectively, with 9 bases between them. The CDR3 DNA follows: TGTGCCAGCTCACCGGGAAGCCGCTATGGCTACACCTTC. This codes for CASSPGSRYGYTF.

V and J are TRBV9 and TRBJ2-3; D ambiguous. CDR1 is SGDLS and CDR2 is YYNGEE in the germline V gene. V lost 4 bases to trimming and J lost 2 bases, with 17 bases between them. The CDR3 is 16 amino acids. CDR3 DNA sequence: TGTGCCAGCAGCTCACGATACCACGAAGCCACAGATACGCAGTATTTT. Amino acid sequence: CASSSRYHEATDTQYF.

The chain has TRBV5-1 and TRBJ2-1; D might be TRBD2 (6 bases). The CDR3 has 15 amino acids. Germline values: CDR1 SGHRS, CDR2 YFSETQ. V dropped 4 bases and J dropped 4 bases, with 15 bases sitting between them. In nucleotides, the CDR3 is TGCGCCAGCAGCCGTGAGGCGGGACTTTACAATGAGCAGTTCTTC. Translation: CASSREAGLYNEQFF.

V usage is TRBV14 and J usage is TRBJ2-1; 11 bases match TRBD2. Germline assignment: CDR1 SGHDN and CDR2 FVKESK. Losses at the gene ends were 0 bases for V and 1 base for J; bases not matched to a gene: 11. CDR3 length: 20 amino acids. The CDR3 DNA reads as TGTGCCAGCAGCCAAGATCTTAGCGGGATAGCGGGAGGGTCCTACAATGAGCAGTTCTTC. It specifies CASSQDLSGIAGGSYNEQFF.